This T cell receptor beta chain was identified during a study of blood T cell repertoires in COVID-19. Looking at the study overall: Donors in the United States, Italy and Spain gave samples during acute or convalescent COVID-19.

Repertoires were generated with immunoSEQ multiplex PCR, while TCRdb's copy carries only in-frame clones and drops some. The table lists about 120,000 clones, about 78% of them singletons, with about 2% in the top ten. Germline CDR1 and CDR2: LGHNT and FRNRAP. V dropped 2 bases and J dropped 4 bases, with 11 bases sitting between them. The CDR3 length is 14 residues. The count of this clone is one. The rearrangement joins TRBV12-5 to TRBJ2-5; D is possibly TRBD1 (5 bases). The sample taken for sequencing was peripheral blood. The receptor comes from a man aged 65 to 85 with acute or convalescent COVID-19. The CDR3 spells CASGLWPQGETQYF. CDR3 DNA sequence: TGTGCTAGTGGTTTGTGGCCGCAGGGAGAGACCCAGTACTTC.